Each of the 3 T cell receptor beta chains below was sequenced from the same sample in a study of CD8 T cells in ankylosing spondylitis. Notes on the study in general: About 8 highly homologous variants made up a TCR beta motif, and this motif appeared characteristic of ankylosing spondylitis blood.

TCRdb passed the 5' RACE reads through MiXCR, listing each CDR3 protein once. Among almost 400,000 distinct CDR3 sequences listed, about a fifth were seen once. These TCRs' antigens remain unknown. The source material was blood, either unsorted or a sorted T cell fraction (not recorded which). Receptor source: a male donor with ankylosing spondylitis.

This clonotype was seen a few times. The rearrangement links TRBV12-3 or TRBV12-4 to TRBJ1-5; D might be TRBD1 (5 bases). Trimming cost V 5 bases and J 1 base, with 15 bases left between them. The CDR3 consists of 16 residues. The CDR3, as DNA: TGTGCCAGCAGTCGGGACGGGGAGCTGAGCAATCAGCCCCAGCATTTT. It is translated as CASSRDGELSNQPQHF.

This clonotype was observed a handful of times. The DNA of the CDR3 is TGCAGCGTCGGAGTTACGGGCGGGGTAGGCAATGAGCAGTTCTTC. Protein: CSVGVTGGVGNEQFF. V and J are TRBV29-1 and TRBJ2-1; the D gene is possibly TRBD2 (6 bases). V lost 6 bases and J 6 bases, leaving 21 bases between the germline ends. Looked up from germline, CDR1 is SQVTM and CDR2 is ANQGSEA. The CDR3 covers 15 residues.

The chain combines TRBV7-2 with TRBJ1-2, with D hard to call. The CDR3 loop spans 11 amino acids. Germline assignment: CDR1 SGHTA and CDR2 FQGNSA. Between the trimmed V and J ends, which lost 2 bases and 8 bases, there was a span of 6 bases. CDR3 sequence reads: CASSLWPGYTF. CDR3 bases: TGTGCCAGCAGCTTATGGCCCGGCTACACCTTC.